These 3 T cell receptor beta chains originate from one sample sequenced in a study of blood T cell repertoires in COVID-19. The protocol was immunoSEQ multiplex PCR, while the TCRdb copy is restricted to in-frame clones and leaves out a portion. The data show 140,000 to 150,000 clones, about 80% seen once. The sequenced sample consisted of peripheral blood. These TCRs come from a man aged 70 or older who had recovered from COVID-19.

The CDR3 loop reads CSVDPGQHYGYTF. The CDR3 coding sequence is TGCAGCGTTGACCCCGGACAGCACTATGGCTACACCTTC. V is TRBV29-1 and J is TRBJ1-2; D is possibly TRBD1 (6 bases). The CDR3 has 13 residues. V lost 3 bases and J lost 3, with 11 bases in between. Germline lookup yields CDR1 SQVTM and CDR2 ANQGSEA. Looking up the rest from reference TRBV29-1 and TRBJ1-2 gives the full variable domain: SAVISQKPSRDICQRGTSLTIQCQVDSQVTMMFWYRQQPGQSLTLIATANQGSEATYESGFVIDKFPISRPNLTFSTLTVSNMSPEDSSIYLCSVDPGQHYGYTFGSGTRLTVV.

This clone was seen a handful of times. The CDR3 region has the DNA TGTGCCAGCAGCGAGGGTGGACTAGCAGGCTACGAGCAGTACTTC. Its translation: CASSEGGLAGYEQYF. This sequence joins TRBV7-9 and TRBJ2-7; 8 nucleotides align to TRBD2. Trimming took 5 bases from V and 3 from J; bases not matched to a gene: 9. The CDR3 contains 15 residues. Looked up from germline, CDR1 is SEHNR and CDR2 is FQNEAQ (reference sequence).

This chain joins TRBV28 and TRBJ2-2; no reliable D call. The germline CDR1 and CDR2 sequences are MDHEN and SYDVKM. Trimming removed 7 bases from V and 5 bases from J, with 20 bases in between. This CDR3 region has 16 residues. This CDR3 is CASNFAYLSDTGELFF. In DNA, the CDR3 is TGTGCCAGCAACTTTGCTTACCTTTCCGATACCGGGGAGCTGTTTTTT.